These 3 T cell receptor beta chains were sequenced from one sample in a study of CD8+ T cells in alopecia areata. RNA, once extracted, was reverse transcribed into cDNA for use as the sequencing template. Using immunoSEQ multiplex PCR, the repertoire was profiled, and TCRdb retains in-frame clones only, with some absent. This table holds around 200,000 clones, 63% found once. This specimen was CD4+ T cells sorted from blood, taken at week 0. All receptors come from a human donor with alopecia areata.

V and J are TRBV9 and TRBJ1-2; TRBD1 might be the D (5 bases). The CDR3 loop spans 11 amino acids. In germline, CDR1 is SGDLS, CDR2 YYNGEE. V gave up 1 base and J gave up 13 bases, with 11 bases separating them. DNA for the CDR3: TGTGCCAGCAGCGTACGTGGGGCGGTCACCTTC. It translates to CASSVRGAVTF. Full variable domain (remainder filled in from reference TRBV9 and TRBJ1-2): DSGVTQTPKHLITATGQRVTLRCSPRSGDLSVYWYQQSLDQGLQFLIQYYNGEERAKGNILERFSAQQFPDLHSELNLSSLELGDSALYFCASSVRGAVTFGSGTRLTVV.

The chain is built from TRBV7-9 and TRBJ2-2; perhaps TRBD1 as D (6 bases). V shed 5 bases and J shed 0 bases, with 10 bases lying between them. Per germline, CDR1 SEHNR and CDR2 FQNEAQ (reference sequence). The CDR3 runs 15 residues. CDR3 nucleotide sequence: TGTGCCAGCAGCCCTCGGACAGCGAACACCGGGGAGCTGTTTTTT. Its translation is CASSPRTANTGELFF.

The chain recombines TRBV29-1 with TRBJ2-1, with 9 bases that match TRBD2. The V gene end was trimmed by 6 bases and the J gene end by 2 bases; junction bases not matched to a gene: 23. CDR1 is SQVTM, CDR2 ANQGSEA, per germline. The CDR3 runs to 20 residues. CDR3 sequence reads: CSVHVVPGLAERGAYNEQFF. CDR3 bases: TGCAGCGTACATGTCGTTCCGGGACTAGCCGAAAGAGGGGCCTACAATGAGCAGTTCTTC.